Listed below are T cell receptor beta chains from one sample, sequenced in a study of blood T cell repertoires in COVID-19. TCRdb's copy holds only in-frame clones and misses some; the assay was immunoSEQ multiplex PCR. The sample yields 200,000 to 250,000 clones, roughly 84% seen once. Specimen: PBMCs or T cells enriched from blood (not recorded which). The receptors stem from a woman in her thirties or forties who had recovered from COVID-19. CDR3s include the opening cysteine and the closing phenylalanine or tryptophan. The D gene is left open where the match is weak. Some rows mark clone size as missing; the rest say once, few, many or name a class of expanded clone.

clone_size	d_call	j_call	v_call	cdr3_nt	cdr3_aa
-	-	TRBJ2-7	TRBV2	TGTGCCAGCAGTGACAGGCCCGCTTACGAGCAGTACTTC	CASSDRPAYEQYF
-	-	TRBJ1-5	TRBV28	TGTGCCAGCAGTTTGTTAGGAGTAGAGCAGCCCCAGCATTTT	CASSLLGVEQPQHF
once	TRBD2	TRBJ2-3	TRBV27	TGTGCCAGCAGCTTCCCACCGCCCGGAGCGGGAGATAAGTGGGATACGCAGTATTTT	CASSFPPPGAGDKWDTQYF
-	TRBD1	TRBJ1-6	TRBV5-1	TGCGCCAGCAGCTTGGAACAGGGGGCAAATTCACCCCTCCACTTT	CASSLEQGANSPLHF
-	TRBD2	TRBJ2-1	TRBV11-2	TGTGCCTCTGGGAGGACTAGCGGAGGCAATGAGCAGTTCTTC	CASGRTSGGNEQFF
-	-	TRBJ2-2	TRBV28	TGTGCCAGCAGTCAAATTCCTGGACAGATAAACACCGGGGAGCTGTTTTTT	CASSQIPGQINTGELFF
once	-	TRBJ2-5	TRBV11-2	TGTGCCAGCAGCTTAAGTTCCAGGGGAGAGACCCAGTACTTC	CASSLSSRGETQYF
-	TRBD2	TRBJ2-3	TRBV3-1/TRBV3-2	TGTGCCAGCAGCCAAGAAAGATGGGGACTAGCGGGAACCACAGATACGCAGTATTTT	CASSQERWGLAGTTDTQYF
-	-	TRBJ1-6	TRBV3-1/TRBV3-2	TGTGCCAGCAGCCAAGAGAGGGGGTCCCCCCTCCACTTT	CASSQERGSPLHF
-	-	TRBJ1-2	TRBV9	TGTGCCAGCAGCGTAGGGGGGGAGCCTTTCTATGGCTACACCTTC	CASSVGGEPFYGYTF
-	-	TRBJ2-1	TRBV9	TGTGCCAGCAGCGTAGCGGGGTCCTACAATGAGCAGTTCTTC	CASSVAGSYNEQFF
-	-	TRBJ2-7	TRBV9	TGTGCCAGCAGCGTAGGGCTAGCTAACCTTGAGCAGTACTTC	CASSVGLANLEQYF
-	-	TRBJ1-5	TRBV28	TGTGCCAGCAGCCGGCCGGAACCGGGGGGTATTTATAGCAATCAGCCCCAGCATTTT	CASSRPEPGGIYSNQPQHF
-	-	TRBJ1-1	TRBV9	TGTGCCAGCAGCACCAATGTAGGGGGGGCTGGGGACACTGAAGCTTTCTTT	CASSTNVGGAGDTEAFF
-	-	TRBJ2-2	TRBV19	TGTGCCAGTACCCCCTTTAGCCTCCGAGATAACACCGGGGAGCTGTTTTTT	CASTPFSLRDNTGELFF
-	TRBD1	TRBJ1-5	TRBV25-1	TGTGCCAGCAGTGACCGTACAGGGGGGTATCAGCCCCAGCATTTT	CASSDRTGGYQPQHF
-	-	TRBJ1-1	TRBV2	TGTGCCAGCAGACCCCGAATCGGACAGCGCTCAAACACTGAAGCTTTCTTT	CASRPRIGQRSNTEAFF
-	TRBD1	TRBJ1-1	TRBV5-1	TGCGCCAGCAGCGGCCCGACAGGGGCGAACACTGAAGCTTTCTTT	CASSGPTGANTEAFF
-	-	TRBJ1-2	TRBV7-8	TGTGCCAGCAGCTGGCTACAGGCGGGGGGAAACGGCTACACCTTC	CASSWLQAGGNGYTF
once	-	TRBJ1-5	TRBV3-1/TRBV3-2	TGTGCCAGCAGCCACACACAGACAGGAACGAATCAGCCCCAGCATTTT	CASSHTQTGTNQPQHF
once	-	TRBJ1-6	TRBV30	TGTGCCATTGACAGGCGGAATTCACCCCTCCACTTT	CAIDRRNSPLHF
-	-	TRBJ1-6	TRBV30	TGTGCCTGGAGTTATAACAGGAATTCACCCCTCCACTTT	CAWSYNRNSPLHF
-	TRBD2	TRBJ2-1	TRBV2	TGTGCCAGCAGTGGTGCCGGGACTAGCGGGAGAAATGAGCAGTTCTTC	CASSGAGTSGRNEQFF
-	-	TRBJ2-2	TRBV10-3	TGTGCCATCAGCAGCGGAGGAACTACGAACACCGGGGAGCTGTTTTTT	CAISSGGTTNTGELFF
-	TRBD1	TRBJ1-2	TRBV5-6	TGTGCCAGCAGCTTGTTAGGACAGGCGAGAAACTATGGCTACACCTTC	CASSLLGQARNYGYTF
-	-	TRBJ2-2	TRBV20-1	TGCAGTGCTAGTAGCGGATACACCGGGGAGCTGTTTTTT	CSASSGYTGELFF
once	TRBD1	TRBJ2-1	TRBV9	TGTGCCAGCACCGGTTCCCCCGGGACAGGGCCTTGGAATGAGCAGTTCTTC	CASTGSPGTGPWNEQFF
-	-	TRBJ1-2	TRBV7-9	TGTGCCAGCAGCCGACCACGGGAGAACTATGGCTACACCTTC	CASSRPRENYGYTF
few	-	TRBJ1-1	TRBV29-1	TGCAGCGTTGACGGGGGACGAGGTGTGTCGTACACTGAAGCTTTCTTT	CSVDGGRGVSYTEAFF
-	-	TRBJ1-2	TRBV28	TGTGCCAGCAGTCCCCGTGGGGGGGTTGGGTATGGCTACACCTTC	CASSPRGGVGYGYTF
-	-	TRBJ1-6	TRBV7-3	TGTGCCAGCAGCTCGAACAGAAATTCACCCCTCCACTTT	CASSSNRNSPLHF